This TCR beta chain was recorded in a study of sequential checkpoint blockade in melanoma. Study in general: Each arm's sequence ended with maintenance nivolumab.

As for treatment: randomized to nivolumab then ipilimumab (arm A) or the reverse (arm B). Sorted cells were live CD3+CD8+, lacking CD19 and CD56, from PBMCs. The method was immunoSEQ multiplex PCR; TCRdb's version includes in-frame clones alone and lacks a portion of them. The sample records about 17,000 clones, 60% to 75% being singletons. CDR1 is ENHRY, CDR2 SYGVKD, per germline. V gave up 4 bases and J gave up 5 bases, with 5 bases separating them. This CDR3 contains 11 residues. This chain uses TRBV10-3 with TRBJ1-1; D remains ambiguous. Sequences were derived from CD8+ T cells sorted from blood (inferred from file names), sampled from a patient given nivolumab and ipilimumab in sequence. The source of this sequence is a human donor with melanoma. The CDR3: CAISAGTEAFF. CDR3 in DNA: TGTGCCATCAGTGCGGGGACTGAAGCTTTCTTT.